This T cell receptor beta chain was found in a study of blood T cell repertoires in COVID-19. Study summary: COVID-19 samples, acute and convalescent, were from the United States, Italy and Spain.

Per the original methods: Cell counts per sample came from amplifying reference gene primers. TCRdb's copy holds only in-frame clones and misses some; the assay was immunoSEQ multiplex PCR. D and trimming come from the DNA, and the V and J calls and clone size come from that table. Of about 75,000 clones listed, approximately 90% are singletons. Germline values: CDR1 SEHNR, CDR2 FQNEAQ (reference sequence). V dropped 5 bases and J dropped 4; count of bases not matched to a gene: 13. The CDR3 contains 17 residues. Specimen: peripheral blood. V and J are TRBV7-9 and TRBJ2-5; 10 bases fit TRBD2. This receptor was identified in a woman in her forties or fifties with acute or convalescent COVID-19. The CDR3, as DNA: TGTGCCAGCAGCGATAGAGCGGGAGGGCTCGGGGGAGAGACCCAGTACTTC. It is translated as CASSDRAGGLGGETQYF. Full variable domain (missing parts from reference TRBV7-9 and TRBJ2-5): DTGVSQNPRHKITKRGQNVTFRCDPISEHNRLYWYRQTLGQGPEFLTYFQNEAQLEKSRLLSDRFSAERPKGSFSTLEIQRTEQGDSAMYLCASSDRAGGLGGETQYFGPGTRLLVL.